Presented here are 20 T cell receptor beta chains from one specimen sequenced in a study of blood T cell repertoires in COVID-19 (dated by TCRdb to about 2020). The library was made by the immunoSEQ multiplex PCR assay. Here the immuneACCESS table is served through TCRdb, limited to in-frame sequences with V and J called. Missing clones are a known gap in these copies; in checked studies unresolved V genes cover under half, and the rest lacks a known reason. This sample comprises some 240,000 clones, around 88% of them detected only once. About 3.5% of the sample belongs to the ten largest clones. Sequenced: PBMCs or T cells enriched from blood (not recorded which). Source of these receptors: a woman between 35 and 50 years old with acute COVID-19.

V gene TRBV29-1 combines with J gene TRBJ1-1; 9 bases line up with TRBD1. CDR1 SQVTM and CDR2 ANQGSEA come from the germline V gene. V shed 5 bases and J 4 bases; nucleotides not matched to a gene: 14. The CDR3 consists of 16 residues. CDR3: CSVPPRTGDEGTEAFF. CDR3 DNA sequence: TGCAGCGTTCCACCGAGGACAGGGGATGAGGGCACTGAAGCTTTCTTT.

This clone was recorded only once. This chain uses TRBV19 with TRBJ2-5; 14 bases map to TRBD2. This CDR3 is built from 16 residues. V shed 3 bases, J shed 1 base, and the junction held 1 base outside the gene matches. The germline CDR1 and CDR2 sequences are LNHDA and SQIVND (reference sequence). The CDR3 reads CASSIGLAGGQETQYF. In DNA, the CDR3 is TGTGCCAGTAGTATCGGACTAGCGGGAGGCCAAGAGACCCAGTACTTC.

The J gene is TRBJ2-7, the V gene TRBV7-9; 12 nucleotides agree with TRBD2. The junction had 11 bases not matched to a gene; V was cut back by 5 bases and J by 3 bases. CDR1 is SEHNR, CDR2 FQNEAQ, per germline (reference sequence). The CDR3 runs 17 residues. The CDR3 DNA follows: TGTGCCAGCAGCCAGGGGCTAGCGGGAGGGGAACTCTACGAGCAGTACTTC. Encoded protein: CASSQGLAGGELYEQYF.

V gene TRBV19 combines with J gene TRBJ2-6; 7 bases match TRBD1. Germline CDR1 is LNHDA and CDR2 is SQIVND (reference sequence). The CDR3 totals 18 residues. The trim removed 6 bases at V and 3 bases at J, leaving 14 bases unmatched. In nucleotides, the CDR3 is TGTGCCAGTAGAGAGGAGACAGGGATTTTTAGTGGGGCCAACGTCCTGACTTTC. Translated, it gives CASREETGIFSGANVLTF.

Regarding this clone: Other nucleotide sequences from this sample produce the same CDR3. The rearrangement links TRBV19 to TRBJ2-2; 9 bases agree with TRBD1. The germline gives CDR1 LNHDA, CDR2 SQIVND (reference sequence). V shed 2 bases and J 4 bases; nucleotides not matched to a gene: 2. This CDR3 comprises 15 residues. Here the CDR3 DNA reads TGTGCCAGTAGTATAAGACAGGGGGGCACCGGGGAGCTGTTTTTT. This codes for CASSIRQGGTGELFF.

The V gene is TRBV9, the J gene TRBJ2-3, with TRBD1 identical over 11 bases. Germline CDR1 is SGDLS and CDR2 is YYNGEE. This CDR3 has 20 residues. V shed 3 bases, J shed 0 bases, and the junction held 15 bases outside the gene matches. The CDR3 DNA sequence: TGTGCCAGCAGCGCCGACCCGGACAGGGGGCTGTCCTCTAGCACAGATACGCAGTATTTT. The encoded protein is CASSADPDRGLSSSTDTQYF. The variable domain in full, completed from reference TRBV9 and TRBJ2-3, reads DSGVTQTPKHLITATGQRVTLRCSPRSGDLSVYWYQQSLDQGLQFLIQYYNGEERAKGNILERFSAQQFPDLHSELNLSSLELGDSALYFCASSADPDRGLSSSTDTQYFGPGTRLTVL.

This sequence joins TRBV7-2 and TRBJ2-3; 13 bases match TRBD2. J was trimmed by 4 bases and V by 5 bases; bases with no gene match: 6. Germline V CDR1 and CDR2: SGHTA, FQGNSA. This CDR3 has 16 residues. As DNA, the CDR3 is TGTGCCAGCAGCCTGGGGACTAGCGGGACAGCAGATACGCAGTATTTT. Its protein is CASSLGTSGTADTQYF.

In its sample, this clone was seen once. V and J are TRBV11-1 and TRBJ2-7, with D maybe TRBD2 (6 bases). V gave up 2 bases and J gave up 7 bases, with 18 bases separating them. In germline, CDR1 is SGHAT, CDR2 FQDESV (reference sequence). The CDR3 is made up of 15 amino acids. The DNA of the CDR3 is TGTGCCAGCAGCTTAAGGGCAGGAGGGTTATCTGAGCAGTACTTC. This encodes CASSLRAGGLSEQYF.

This sequence joins TRBV11-2 and TRBJ1-2; 8 bases line up with TRBD1. CDR3 length equals 15 residues. The germline V gene has CDR1 SGHAT and CDR2 FQNNGV. V was clipped by 0 bases and J by 5 bases; unmatched bases: 5. The CDR3 protein is CASSLDSRQGYGYTF. CDR3 bases: TGTGCCAGCAGCTTAGACTCGAGACAGGGGTATGGCTACACCTTC. Complete variable domain (other parts from reference TRBV11-2 and TRBJ1-2): EAGVAQSPRYKIIEKRQSVAFWCNPISGHATLYWYQQILGQGPKLLIQFQNNGVVDDSQLPKDRFSAERLKGVDSTLKIQPAKLEDSAVYLCASSLDSRQGYGYTFGSGTRLTVV.

This sequence joins TRBV6-5 and TRBJ1-5, with TRBD1 matching 8 bases. The CDR3 is made up of 14 amino acids. Per the germline V gene, CDR1 is MNHEY and CDR2 is SVGAGI. With V trimmed by 5 bases and J by 6 bases, 6 bases remained unmatched. As DNA, the CDR3 is TGTGCCAGCAGTCAGACAGGGGCGGCTCAGCCCCAGCATTTT. It is translated as CASSQTGAAQPQHF.

This clone is a singleton in its sample. The chain carries TRBV6-5 and TRBJ1-1; 9 nucleotides match TRBD1. Germline V gene lookup returns CDR1 MNHEY and CDR2 SVGAGI. This CDR3 spans 14 amino acids. The V segment lost 6 bases and the J segment 1 base; nucleotides outside the gene matches: 3. The DNA for the CDR3 is TGTGCCAGCAGGGACAGGGGTTCGAACACTGAAGCTTTCTTT. Amino acids: CASRDRGSNTEAFF.

The chain joins TRBV13 to TRBJ1-2; perhaps TRBD1 as D (6 bases). Germline assignment: CDR1 PRHDT and CDR2 FYEKMQ (reference sequence). The CDR3 is 14 residues long. V was cut by 3 bases and J by 4 bases, with 12 bases left in between. The CDR3 DNA reads TGTGCCAGCAGCTTTCCCGGGACAAGCTATGGCTACACCTTC. Translation gives CASSFPGTSYGYTF.

V and J are TRBV7-8 and TRBJ1-2, with 7 bases lining up with TRBD1. V trimming: 1 base; J trimming: 6 bases; junction bases outside the gene matches: 11. CDR3 length: 16 amino acids. Germline values: CDR1 SGHVS, CDR2 FQNEAQ. The CDR3 here is CASSLDPGQALDGYTF. As DNA, the CDR3 is TGTGCCAGCAGCTTAGACCCCGGACAGGCCCTCGATGGCTACACCTTC.

This chain joins TRBV27 and TRBJ2-7; TRBD2 is a possible D gene (6 bases). CDR1 is MNHEY, CDR2 SMNVEV, per germline (reference sequence). The germline V and J ends were trimmed by 7 bases and 2 bases, with 15 bases remaining between them. This CDR3 comprises 14 residues. The DNA for the CDR3 is TGTGCCAGCACCCTCACGTGGGGGGCCTACGAGCAGTACTTC. Protein product: CASTLTWGAYEQYF.

This clone was seen only once. The chain employs TRBV24-1 and TRBJ2-1; 14 bases are shared with TRBD2. This CDR3 is built from 17 residues. With 10 bases clipped from V and 6 bases from J, the junction kept 13 bases outside the gene matches. Per the germline V gene, CDR1 is KGHDR and CDR2 is SFDVKD. This chain's CDR3 is CATAGRGTSGSINEQFF. CDR3 DNA: TGTGCCACAGCGGGAAGGGGGACTAGCGGGAGTATCAATGAGCAGTTCTTC.

V usage is TRBV7-9 and J usage is TRBJ2-3; D is ambiguous. V was trimmed by 10 bases and J by 0 bases, leaving 11 bases between them. Germline CDR1 and CDR2: SEHNR and FQNEAQ (reference sequence). The CDR3 totals 13 residues. The CDR3 DNA is TGTGCCACAGACACCGCTAGCACAGATACGCAGTATTTT. This translates into CATDTASTDTQYF.

The chain employs TRBV2 and TRBJ1-4; D is uncertain. Trimming took off 7 bases at V and 8 bases at J, with 11 bases between the two ends. The germline V gene has CDR1 SNHLY and CDR2 FYNNEI. CDR3 length: 12 amino acids. CDR3 amino acids: CASIIPGEKLFF. Written as DNA, the CDR3 is TGTGCCAGCATCATCCCCGGGGAAAAACTGTTTTTT.

The chain has TRBV11-3 and TRBJ2-7, with a tentative D call TRBD1 (6 bases). Germline assignment: CDR1 SGHNT and CDR2 YENEEA. CDR3 size: 14 residues. Deletions cut 5 bases from V and 5 bases from J, with 16 bases between. Here the CDR3 DNA reads TGTGCCAGCAGCCCCAACAGGGCCCGCCACGAGCAGTACTTC. This sequence encodes CASSPNRARHEQYF.

The chain employs TRBV3-1 (or the pseudogene TRBV3-2) and TRBJ1-4; 7 positions agree with TRBD1. The length of the CDR3 is 16 residues. Trimming removed 0 bases from V and 10 bases from J; junction bases left unmatched: 11. From germline, CDR1 is LGHDT and CDR2 YNNKEL (reference sequence). The CDR3 protein is CASSQDQLGGAGKLFF. CDR3 nucleotide sequence: TGTGCCAGCAGCCAAGATCAATTAGGGGGCGCGGGAAAACTGTTTTTT.

The chain recombines TRBV14 with TRBJ1-6; weak D call: TRBD1 (6 bases). This CDR3 region has 14 residues. V was pared by 6 bases and J by 8 bases, with 14 bases between. The germline CDR1 and CDR2 sequences are SGHDN and FVKESK. The CDR3 loop reads CASRQGAYHSPLHF. The DNA for the CDR3 is TGTGCCAGCAGACAGGGAGCTTACCATTCACCCCTCCACTTT.